The 19 T cell receptor beta chains given below trace back to one sample, sequenced in a study of blood T cell repertoires in COVID-19. The repertoire was sequenced with immunoSEQ multiplex PCR; TCRdb's copy has only in-frame clones and lacks some. The sample carries fewer than 350,000 clones, roughly 86% recorded once. The sequencing sample was made of peripheral blood. All receptors come from a man aged 18 to 35 with active or convalescent COVID-19.

V is TRBV6-5 and J is TRBJ1-5; 7 bases align to TRBD1. This CDR3 is 15 amino acids long. After removal of 6 bases from V and 5 bases from J, the junction contained 10 bases not matched to a gene. Germline V lookup: CDR1 MNHEY, CDR2 SVGAGI. CDR3: CASRVSQGGHQPQHF. The CDR3, as DNA: TGTGCCAGCAGGGTATCGCAGGGGGGACATCAGCCCCAGCATTTT.

V gene TRBV19 combines with J gene TRBJ2-1, with TRBD1 identical over 9 bases. Germline values: CDR1 LNHDA, CDR2 SQIVND (reference sequence). The CDR3 is 12 amino acids. V dropped 9 bases and J dropped 7; count of bases not matched to a gene: 4. The CDR3 DNA reads TGTGCCAGGGACAGGGGTGAAAATGAGCAGTTCTTC. Translated, it gives CARDRGENEQFF.

The rearrangement joins TRBV19 to TRBJ2-3, with D unresolved. Germline assignment: CDR1 LNHDA and CDR2 SQIVND (reference sequence). V was trimmed by 6 bases and J by 3 bases, leaving 10 bases between them. The CDR3 runs to 13 residues. CDR3 in amino acids: CASRLGQTDTQYF. The CDR3 DNA reads as TGTGCCAGTAGGCTAGGCCAAACAGATACGCAGTATTTT.

The gene calls are TRBV11-2 and TRBJ1-3, with unresolved D. The CDR3 consists of 16 residues. V lost 3 bases to trimming and J lost 0 bases, with 12 bases between them. Germline V gene sequence: CDR1 SGHAT, CDR2 FQNNGV. CDR3 sequence: CASSFGPIISGNTIYF. In DNA form, the CDR3 reads TGTGCCAGCAGCTTTGGGCCCATAATCTCTGGAAACACCATATATTTT.

This rearrangement joins TRBV7-2 to TRBJ1-1; 7 bases match TRBD1. The CDR3 totals 17 residues. Trimming cost V 1 base and J 0 bases; bases outside gene matches: 8. Germline V CDR1 and CDR2: SGHTA, FQGNSA. CDR3 DNA: TGTGCCAGCAGCTTAGTCGGGGGACAGACAGTGAACACTGAAGCTTTCTTT. Its protein product is CASSLVGGQTVNTEAFF.

The chain recombines TRBV10-3 with TRBJ1-2, with TRBD1 matching 9 bases. This CDR3 is 13 amino acids long. Germline V gives CDR1 ENHRY, CDR2 SYGVKD. V dropped 7 bases and J dropped 7; count of bases not matched to a gene: 7. CDR3 in amino acids: CAITKQGAGGYTF. CDR3 nucleotides: TGTGCCATCACCAAACAGGGGGCAGGTGGCTACACCTTC.

The gene calls are TRBV7-9 and TRBJ1-1, with D possibly TRBD1 on 5 matching bases. The V end was cut by 2 bases, the J end by 4 bases, with 11 bases between. Germline V lookup: CDR1 SEHNR, CDR2 FQNEAQ (reference sequence). The CDR3 runs to 14 residues. CDR3 DNA sequence: TGTGCCAGCAGCTTACAGGGTTTCGGCACTGAAGCTTTCTTT. Amino acids: CASSLQGFGTEAFF.

This clone was observed once. The V call is TRBV2, the J call TRBJ1-4; TRBD1 is a possible D gene (5 bases). Between the trimmed V and J ends, which lost 2 bases and 7 bases, there was a span of 14 bases. CDR1 and CDR2 (germline): SNHLY, FYNNEI. The CDR3 extends over 15 amino acids. The CDR3 nucleotides are TGTGCCAGCAGTGAAAGGGGCCCAACTGCTGAAAAACTGTTTTTT. Residues: CASSERGPTAEKLFF.

The rearrangement uses TRBV19 and TRBJ1-2, with TRBD1 matching over 7 bases. The V gene end was trimmed by 1 base and the J gene end by 0 bases; junction bases not matched to a gene: 14. Per the germline V gene, CDR1 is LNHDA and CDR2 is SQIVND (reference sequence). CDR3 length equals 19 residues. The CDR3 region is CASSIAGELYRGTNYGYTF. CDR3 DNA sequence: TGTGCCAGTAGTATAGCCGGTGAACTTTACAGGGGTACTAACTATGGCTACACCTTC.

The chain uses TRBV14 and TRBJ1-4; D is ambiguous. Germline V gene data show CDR1 as SGHDN and CDR2 as FVKESK. The CDR3 runs 13 residues. V was cut by 0 bases and J by 8 bases, with 7 bases left in between. CDR3 amino acids: CASSQEAEEKLFF. In DNA, the CDR3 is TGTGCCAGCAGCCAAGAAGCTGAGGAAAAACTGTTTTTT.

This chain uses TRBV5-4 with TRBJ2-7; D might be TRBD2 (5 bases). The CDR3 contains 15 residues. Trimming took 4 bases from V and 6 from J, leaving 20 bases between them. The germline V gene encodes CDR1 SGHNT and CDR2 YYREEE (reference sequence). The CDR3 reads CASSRGGDWEVEQYF. DNA of the CDR3: TGTGCCAGCAGCCGGGGTGGGGATTGGGAAGTCGAGCAGTACTTC.

The gene calls are TRBV19 and TRBJ2-7; tentatively, D is TRBD1 (6 bases). Germline lookup yields CDR1 LNHDA and CDR2 SQIVND (reference sequence). This CDR3 comprises 13 residues. Trimming shortened V by 3 bases and J by 2 bases, and 8 bases separated the two germline ends. CDR3 in DNA: TGTGCCAGTAGTATCCCAGGGGCCTACGAGCAGTACTTC. Its translation is CASSIPGAYEQYF.

This chain joins TRBV9 and TRBJ2-7; TRBD2 might be the D (5 bases). The CDR3 loop spans 14 amino acids. Germline CDR1 is SGDLS and CDR2 is YYNGEE. Trimming took off 0 bases at V and 2 bases at J, with 9 bases between the two ends. The CDR3 coding sequence is TGTGCCAGCAGCGTAGAACTAGGGACCTACGAGCAGTACTTC. Protein sequence: CASSVELGTYEQYF.

For the CDR3, the DNA is TGCGCCAGCAGCTTAACAGCCTCTGGGGCCAACGTCCTGACTTTC. This gives the protein CASSLTASGANVLTF. V and J are TRBV5-1 and TRBJ2-6; no clear D. The CDR3 consists of 15 residues. V was clipped by 2 bases and J by 0 bases, with 6 bases between them. The germline CDR1 and CDR2 sequences are SGHRS and YFSETQ.

This chain links TRBV5-6 with TRBJ2-7; 10 bases align to TRBD1. Germline V lookup: CDR1 SGHDT, CDR2 YYEEEE. The CDR3 sequence is 14 residues long. J gave up 2 bases and V 4 bases, and 3 bases lay outside the gene matches. DNA of the CDR3: TGTGCCAGCAGCGTGGACAGGGGGACCTACGAGCAGTACTTC. This encodes CASSVDRGTYEQYF.

The genes are TRBV5-8 and TRBJ2-7, with TRBD1 matching over 9 bases. In germline, CDR1 is SGHTS, CDR2 YDEGEE. Losses at the gene ends were 4 bases for V and 5 bases for J; bases not matched to a gene: 7. The length of the CDR3 is 14 residues. The CDR3 DNA is TGTGCCAGCAGCCACGGACAGGGGCGGAACGAGCAGTACTTC. Translated, it gives CASSHGQGRNEQYF.

This sequence joins TRBV18 and TRBJ1-6; TRBD1 matches 8 bases. The CDR3 length is 14 residues. Germline-derived CDR1 and CDR2 are KGHSH and LQKENI. After removal of 6 bases from V and 9 bases from J, the junction contained 7 bases not matched to a gene. The CDR3 nucleotides are TGTGCCAGCTCCCCGGACAGGGTGGGTTCACCCCTCCACTTT. Protein sequence: CASSPDRVGSPLHF.

V usage is TRBV6-5 and J usage is TRBJ2-5; TRBD2 agrees at 11 bases. The CDR3 consists of 15 residues. J lost 7 bases, V lost 6 bases, and 10 bases had no gene match. From germline, CDR1 is MNHEY and CDR2 SVGAGI. The CDR3 coding sequence is TGTGCCAGCAGCTGGGGACTAGCGGCCTCGGGGACCCAGTACTTC. Protein sequence: CASSWGLAASGTQYF.

The chain links TRBV7-9 to TRBJ1-4, with 10 bases matching TRBD1. The CDR3 length is 14 residues. Germline values: CDR1 SEHNR, CDR2 FQNEAQ (reference sequence). The V gene end was trimmed by 6 bases and the J gene end by 6 bases; junction bases not matched to a gene: 4. CDR3 in amino acids: CASRPGTGDEKLFF. Written as DNA, the CDR3 is TGTGCCAGCAGACCCGGGACAGGGGATGAAAAACTGTTTTTT.